Sequencing of this T cell receptor beta chain was carried out in a study of OX40 agonist ivuxolimab in advanced cancers. Overall study context: Every patient in dose escalation had hepatocellular carcinoma, melanoma, renal cell or head and neck cancer. Anti-PD-1, anti-PD-L1 or anti-CTLA-4 therapy given earlier was allowed, and around 40% had some.

Assay used: immunoSEQ multiplex PCR; TCRdb lists only in-frame clones, some missing. Here the sample spans about 36,000 clones, about 88% being singletons. Trimming pared 3 bases from V and 3 bases from J, leaving 11 bases between. CDR1 is KGHSH and CDR2 is LQKENI in the germline V gene. The CDR3 runs 14 residues. This sample comprised CD4+ or CD8+ T cells sorted from blood, obtained in a trial of the OX40 agonist ivuxolimab. This chain links TRBV18 with TRBJ1-1; D remains ambiguous. This sequence was found in an adult with an advanced solid tumor such as melanoma, head and neck, liver or kidney cancer. CDR3 DNA sequence: TGTGCCAGCTCACCTACCCGCCTAGACACTGAAGCTTTCTTT. This translates into CASSPTRLDTEAFF.